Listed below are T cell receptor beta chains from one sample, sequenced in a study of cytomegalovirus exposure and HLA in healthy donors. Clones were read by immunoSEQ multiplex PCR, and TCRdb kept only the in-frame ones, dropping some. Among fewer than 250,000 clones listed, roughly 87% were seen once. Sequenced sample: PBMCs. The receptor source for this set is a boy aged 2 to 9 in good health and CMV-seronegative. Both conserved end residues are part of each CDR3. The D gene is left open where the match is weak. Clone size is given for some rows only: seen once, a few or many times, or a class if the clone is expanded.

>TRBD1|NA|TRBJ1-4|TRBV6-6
CASSYSSGTGNEKLFF
TGTGCCAGCAGTTACTCATCCGGGACAGGGAATGAAAAACTGTTTTTT
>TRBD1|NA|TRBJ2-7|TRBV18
CASSPQGARIYEQYF
TGTGCCAGCTCACCCCAGGGGGCGCGGATCTACGAGCAGTACTTC
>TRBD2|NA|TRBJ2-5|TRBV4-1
CASSQIPAGGGGEQYF
TGCGCCAGCAGCCAAATCCCAGCGGGAGGCGGGGGGGAGCAGTACTTC
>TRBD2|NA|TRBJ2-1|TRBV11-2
CASSPTSGPYNEQFF
TGTGCCAGCAGCCCCACTAGCGGGCCTTACAATGAGCAGTTCTTC
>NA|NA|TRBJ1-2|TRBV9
CASSVARVDYGYTF
TGTGCCAGCAGCGTGGCCAGGGTCGACTATGGCTACACCTTC
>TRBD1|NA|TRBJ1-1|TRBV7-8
CASSSDRGRTEAFF
TGTGCCAGCAGCTCCGACAGGGGAAGGACTGAAGCTTTCTTT
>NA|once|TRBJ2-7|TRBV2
CASATGRGVGEQYF
TGTGCCAGCGCCACGGGCAGGGGAGTAGGCGAGCAGTACTTC
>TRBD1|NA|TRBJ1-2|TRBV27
CASGSGQVTYGYTF
TGTGCCAGCGGATCGGGACAGGTGACCTATGGCTACACCTTC
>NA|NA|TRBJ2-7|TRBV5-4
CASSSTPPGRGKAYEQYF
TGTGCCAGCAGCTCCACCCCCCCGGGGAGGGGGAAAGCCTACGAGCAGTACTTC
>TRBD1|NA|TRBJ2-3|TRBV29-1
CSADRGNPDTQYF
TGCAGCGCAGACAGGGGGAATCCAGATACGCAGTATTTT
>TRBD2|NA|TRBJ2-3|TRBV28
CASSFRRTSGRTTDTQYF
TGTGCCAGCAGTTTTCGCAGGACTAGCGGGAGGACCACAGATACGCAGTATTTT
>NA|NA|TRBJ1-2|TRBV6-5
CASSRSGAGYTF
TGTGCCAGCAGCCGGTCAGGGGCTGGCTACACCTTC
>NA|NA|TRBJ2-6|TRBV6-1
CASSERQGLAGANVLTF
TGTGCCAGCAGTGAAAGGCAGGGACTCGCCGGGGCCAACGTCCTGACTTTC
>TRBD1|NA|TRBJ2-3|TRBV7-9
CAIVLSRGLPTDTQYF
TGTGCCATCGTCCTATCCAGGGGGCTCCCCACAGATACGCAGTATTTT
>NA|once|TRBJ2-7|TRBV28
CASSFWLSSRPYEQYF
TGTGCCAGCAGTTTTTGGTTAAGTAGCCGACCCTACGAGCAGTACTTC
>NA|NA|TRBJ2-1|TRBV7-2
CASSLALLFNEQFF
TGTGCCAGCAGCTTAGCGCTACTATTCAATGAGCAGTTCTTC
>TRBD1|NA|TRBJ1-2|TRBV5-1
CASSLAEGQGAGYGYTF
TGCGCCAGCAGCTTGGCCGAAGGACAGGGGGCCGGCTATGGCTACACCTTC
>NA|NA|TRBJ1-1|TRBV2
CASSAGYLPTEAFF
TGTGCCAGCAGTGCAGGGTACTTGCCCACTGAAGCTTTCTTT
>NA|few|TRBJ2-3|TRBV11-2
CASSLGVDFSTDTQYF
TGTGCCAGCAGCTTAGGAGTCGACTTTTCCACAGATACGCAGTATTTT
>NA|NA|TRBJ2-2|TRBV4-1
CASSQDRVPGELFF
TGCGCCAGCAGCCAAGATCGGGTCCCCGGGGAGCTGTTTTTT
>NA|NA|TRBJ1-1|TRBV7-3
CASSPSAGRNTEAFF
TGTGCCAGCAGCCCGAGCGCGGGGAGGAACACTGAAGCTTTCTTT